A single sample is the source of the 13 T cell receptor beta chains below, sequenced in a study of control samples from healthy donors and cancer patients (dated by TCRdb to 2019 to 2021). Library construction relied on the immunoSEQ multiplex PCR assay. Here the immuneACCESS table is served through TCRdb, limited to in-frame sequences with V and J called. Missing clones are a known gap in these copies; in checked studies unresolved V genes cover under half, and the rest lacks a known reason. This sample holds about 80,000 clones; roughly nine tenths were observed only once. The ten largest clones capture approximately 15% of the sample. Sequenced material: blood. These receptors were taken from a man aged 45-60 years in good health.

The rearrangement links TRBV30 to TRBJ1-1, with D maybe TRBD1 (5 bases). Germline assignment: CDR1 GTSNPN and CDR2 SVGIG (reference sequence). V lost 3 bases and J lost 5, with 13 bases in between. The CDR3 extends over 13 amino acids. The CDR3 here is CAWRQVDFTEAFF. For the CDR3, the DNA is TGTGCCTGGAGACAGGTGGATTTTACTGAAGCTTTCTTT.

The chain employs TRBV6-2 or TRBV6-3 and TRBJ1-6; D uncertain. The CDR3 has 14 amino acids. V lost 0 bases to trimming and J lost 10 bases, with 10 bases between them. Germline V gene sequence: CDR1 MNHEY, CDR2 SVGEGT. CDR3 DNA: TGTGCCAGCAGTTACTCAGCTGGGAGATCACCCCTCCACTTT. Protein sequence: CASSYSAGRSPLHF.

This chain uses TRBV5-1 with TRBJ2-4; D is perhaps TRBD1 or TRBD2 (5 bases each). The CDR3 contains 15 residues. Between the trimmed V and J ends, which lost 4 bases and 6 bases, there was a span of 17 bases. CDR1 is SGHRS and CDR2 is YFSETQ in the germline V gene. CDR3: CASSPGVWGRNIQYF. The CDR3 DNA follows: TGCGCCAGCAGCCCCGGAGTGTGGGGGAGAAACATTCAGTACTTC.

The rearrangement uses TRBV12-5 and TRBJ2-5; D assignment may be TRBD1 or TRBD2 (5 bases each). The CDR3 has 13 amino acids. Germline V gives CDR1 LGHNT, CDR2 FRNRAP. Trimming removed 9 bases from V and 1 base from J, with 12 bases in between. In DNA, the CDR3 is TGTGCTAGCGTCTCAGGGACCCAAGAGACCCAGTACTTC. Translating it yields CASVSGTQETQYF.

J is TRBJ2-5 and V is TRBV28, with 8 bases aligning to TRBD2. The ends lost 6 bases at V and 3 bases at J; junction bases unmatched: 9. The CDR3 has 15 residues. Germline CDR1 is MDHEN and CDR2 is SYDVKM. This chain's CDR3 is CASRGAGGQKETQYF. The CDR3 DNA is TGTGCCAGCAGGGGGGCGGGAGGACAGAAAGAGACCCAGTACTTC.

The J gene is TRBJ2-3, the V gene TRBV7-2; 8 nucleotides line up with TRBD2. The CDR3 runs to 15 residues. The germline CDR1 and CDR2 sequences are SGHTA and FQGNSA. V was clipped by 3 bases and J by 3 bases; unmatched bases: 5. The CDR3 is CASSFLGGGTDTQYF. As DNA, the CDR3 is TGTGCCAGCAGCTTTCTGGGCGGGGGGACAGATACGCAGTATTTT.

This clone occurred a few times. The chain is built from TRBV20-1 and TRBJ1-3, with a weak D call TRBD1 (5 bases). Germline V lookup: CDR1 DFQATT, CDR2 SNEGSKA (reference sequence). The CDR3 spans 14 residues. V lost 3 bases to trimming and J lost 0 bases, with 9 bases between them. For the CDR3, the DNA is TGCAGTGCTAGTCCGACAGCCTCTGGAAACACCATATATTTT. Its protein product is CSASPTASGNTIYF.

The DNA of the CDR3 is TGTGCCAGCAGTATCCTGCAGACAGGTAAAGCTTTCTTT. Encoded protein: CASSILQTGKAFF. The chain combines TRBV27 with TRBJ1-1; D is possibly TRBD1 (6 bases). Germline values: CDR1 MNHEY, CDR2 SMNVEV (reference sequence). The V end was cut by 5 bases, the J end by 9 bases, with 16 bases between. This CDR3 region has 13 residues.

The gene calls are TRBV7-8 and TRBJ2-5; 10 nucleotides match TRBD1. Germline trimming cut 2 bases from V and 1 base from J; bases unmatched to any gene: 4. CDR1 is SGHVS and CDR2 is FQNEAQ in the germline V gene. This CDR3 is built from 16 residues. This CDR3 is CASSLLTGGGQETQYF. DNA for the CDR3: TGTGCCAGCAGCTTACTGACAGGGGGCGGCCAAGAGACCCAGTACTTC.

The V call is TRBV12-3 or TRBV12-4, the J call TRBJ1-1; no firm D call. Trimming cost V 6 bases and J 4 bases, with 12 bases left between them. This CDR3 has 13 residues. CDR3 loop: CASRKRSGTEAFF. CDR3 DNA: TGTGCCAGCAGGAAACGGTCAGGCACTGAAGCTTTCTTT.

V usage is TRBV4-3 and J usage is TRBJ1-2, with D possibly being TRBD1 (6 bases). The length of the CDR3 is 14 residues. Trimming removed 4 bases at V and 3 bases at J, with 12 bases between. Germline V lookup: CDR1 LGHNA, CDR2 YSLEER. The CDR3 loop is CASSRASGDYGYTF. The CDR3, as DNA: TGCGCCAGCAGCCGAGCTTCAGGGGACTATGGCTACACCTTC.

The V gene is TRBV12-3 or TRBV12-4, the J gene TRBJ1-6; D perhaps matches TRBD1 (5 bases). V dropped 5 bases and J dropped 11 bases, with 10 bases sitting between them. The CDR3 contains 12 residues. CDR3 sequence reads: CASSPGPTPLHF. The CDR3 region has the DNA TGTGCCAGCAGTCCAGGGCCTACACCCCTCCACTTT.

The chain recombines TRBV6-5 with TRBJ1-1; 8 bases line up with TRBD1. V dropped 5 bases and J dropped 5; count of bases not matched to a gene: 10. The CDR3 loop spans 15 amino acids. Germline lookup yields CDR1 MNHEY and CDR2 SVGAGI. CDR3 residues: CASSLNRGVGTEAFF. In DNA form, the CDR3 reads TGTGCCAGCAGTCTTAACAGGGGGGTAGGGACTGAAGCTTTCTTT.